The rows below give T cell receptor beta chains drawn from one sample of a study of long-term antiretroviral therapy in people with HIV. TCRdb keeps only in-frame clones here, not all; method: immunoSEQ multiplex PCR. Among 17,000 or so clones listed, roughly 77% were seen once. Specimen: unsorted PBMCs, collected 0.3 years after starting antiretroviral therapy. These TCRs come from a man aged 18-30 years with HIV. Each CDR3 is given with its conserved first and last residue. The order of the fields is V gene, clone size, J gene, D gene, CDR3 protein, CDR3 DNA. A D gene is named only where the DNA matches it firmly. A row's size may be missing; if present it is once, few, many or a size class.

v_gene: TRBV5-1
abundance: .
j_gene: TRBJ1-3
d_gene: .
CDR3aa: CASSSTPISGNTIYF
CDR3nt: TGCGCCAGCAGCTCGACACCTATCTCTGGAAACACCATATATTTT

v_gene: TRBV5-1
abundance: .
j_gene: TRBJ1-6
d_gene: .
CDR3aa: CASSVPPALNSPLHF
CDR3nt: TGCGCCAGCAGCGTCCCCCCGGCCCTTAATTCACCCCTCCACTTT

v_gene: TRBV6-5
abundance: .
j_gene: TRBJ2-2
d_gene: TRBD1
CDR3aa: CATGQGSTGTGELFF
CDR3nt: TGTGCCACAGGACAGGGAAGTACGGGAACCGGGGAGCTGTTTTTT

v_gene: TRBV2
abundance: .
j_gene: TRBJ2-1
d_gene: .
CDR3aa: CASIVGPYNEQFF
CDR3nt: TGTGCCAGCATTGTTGGGCCCTACAATGAGCAGTTCTTC

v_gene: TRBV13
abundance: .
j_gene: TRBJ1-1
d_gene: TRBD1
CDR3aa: CASSIGQGNTEAFF
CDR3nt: TGTGCCAGCAGCATCGGACAGGGCAACACTGAAGCTTTCTTT

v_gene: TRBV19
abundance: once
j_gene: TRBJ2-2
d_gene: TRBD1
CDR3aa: CASTSLDRGPGELFF
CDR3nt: TGTGCCAGTACCTCACTTGACAGGGGCCCCGGGGAGCTGTTTTTT

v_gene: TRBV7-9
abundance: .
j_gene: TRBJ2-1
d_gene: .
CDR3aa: CASSLGIPGAWEANEQFF
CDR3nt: TGTGCCAGCAGCTTAGGAATTCCGGGGGCTTGGGAGGCGAATGAGCAGTTCTTC

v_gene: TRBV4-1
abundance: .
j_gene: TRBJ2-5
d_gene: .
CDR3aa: CASSQVNLGFSQGETQYF
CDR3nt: TGCGCCAGCAGCCAAGTCAACCTAGGTTTTTCTCAAGGAGAGACCCAGTACTTC

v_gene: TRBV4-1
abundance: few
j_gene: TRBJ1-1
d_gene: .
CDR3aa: CASSQDGQIRTEAFF
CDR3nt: TGCGCCAGCAGCCAAGATGGACAAATTCGGACTGAAGCTTTCTTT

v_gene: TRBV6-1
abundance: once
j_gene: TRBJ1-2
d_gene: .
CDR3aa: CASSEKGYGYTF
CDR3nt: TGTGCCAGCAGTGAAAAGGGCTATGGCTACACCTTC

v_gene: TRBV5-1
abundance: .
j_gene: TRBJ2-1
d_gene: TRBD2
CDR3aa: CASSEGLAGGYTRQFF
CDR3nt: TGCGCCAGCAGCGAGGGACTAGCGGGGGGGTACACTCGGCAGTTCTTC

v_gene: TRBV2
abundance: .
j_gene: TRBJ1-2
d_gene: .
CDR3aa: CASSENPYGYTF
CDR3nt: TGTGCCAGCAGTGAAAACCCTTATGGCTACACCTTC

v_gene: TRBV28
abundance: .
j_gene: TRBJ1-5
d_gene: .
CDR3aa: CASSHLLTGIDEPQHF
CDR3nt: TGTGCCAGCAGTCACTTATTAACAGGGATAGATGAGCCCCAGCATTTT

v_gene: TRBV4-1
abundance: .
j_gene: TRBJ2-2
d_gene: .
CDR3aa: CASSPTRTDPRELFF
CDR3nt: TGCGCCAGCAGCCCGACTAGGACAGATCCCCGGGAGCTGTTTTTT

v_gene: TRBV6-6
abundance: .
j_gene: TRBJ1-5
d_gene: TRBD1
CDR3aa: CASSHTTGAVGQPQHF
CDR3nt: TGTGCCAGCAGTCACACTACAGGGGCGGTTGGGCAGCCCCAGCATTTT

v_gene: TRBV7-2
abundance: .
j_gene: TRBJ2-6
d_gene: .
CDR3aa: CASSRGANVLTF
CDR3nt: TGTGCCAGCAGCCGTGGGGCCAACGTCCTGACTTTC

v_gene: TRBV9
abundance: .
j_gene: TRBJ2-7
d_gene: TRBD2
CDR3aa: CASSVGGGTSVYEQYF
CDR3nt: TGTGCCAGCAGCGTAGGCGGGGGGACTAGCGTCTACGAGCAGTACTTC

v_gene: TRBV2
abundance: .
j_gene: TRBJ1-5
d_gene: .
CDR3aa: CASSEVGHNQPQHF
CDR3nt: TGTGCCAGCAGTGAAGTAGGGCACAATCAGCCCCAGCATTTT

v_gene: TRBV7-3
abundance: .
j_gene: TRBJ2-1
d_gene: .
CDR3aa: CASSPPGVGGYNEQFF
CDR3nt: TGTGCCAGCAGCCCTCCTGGGGTGGGGGGTTACAATGAGCAGTTCTTC

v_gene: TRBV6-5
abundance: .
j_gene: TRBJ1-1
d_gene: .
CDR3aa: CASSYQDNTEAFF
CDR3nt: TGTGCCAGCAGTTACCAGGACAACACTGAAGCTTTCTTT

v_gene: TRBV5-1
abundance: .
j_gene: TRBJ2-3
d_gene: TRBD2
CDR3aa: CASSLETSGGTDTQYF
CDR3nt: TGCGCCAGCAGCTTGGAGACTAGCGGGGGTACAGATACGCAGTATTTT

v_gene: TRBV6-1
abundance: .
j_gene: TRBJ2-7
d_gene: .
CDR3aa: CASGYYEQYF
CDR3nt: TGTGCCAGCGGATACTACGAGCAGTACTTC

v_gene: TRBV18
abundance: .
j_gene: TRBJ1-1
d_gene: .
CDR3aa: CASRPFQELMNTEAFF
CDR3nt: TGTGCCAGCCGCCCATTTCAGGAACTCATGAACACTGAAGCTTTCTTT

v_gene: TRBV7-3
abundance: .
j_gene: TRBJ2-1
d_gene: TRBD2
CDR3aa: CASSSSSGALTNEQFF
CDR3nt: TGTGCCAGCAGTTCGTCTAGCGGGGCCTTAACTAATGAGCAGTTCTTC

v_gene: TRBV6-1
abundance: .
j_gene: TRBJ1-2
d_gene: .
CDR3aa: CASRKGGHGYTF
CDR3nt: TGTGCCAGCAGGAAGGGGGGGCACGGCTACACCTTC

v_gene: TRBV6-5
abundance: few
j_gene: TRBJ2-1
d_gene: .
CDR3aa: CASSYGAGPNEQFF
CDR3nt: TGTGCCAGCAGTTACGGGGCGGGGCCCAATGAGCAGTTCTTC

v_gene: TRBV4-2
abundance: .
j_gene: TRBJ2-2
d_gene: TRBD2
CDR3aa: CASSQDSGGAGELFF
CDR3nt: TGTGCCAGCAGCCAAGATAGCGGGGGGGCCGGGGAGCTGTTTTTT

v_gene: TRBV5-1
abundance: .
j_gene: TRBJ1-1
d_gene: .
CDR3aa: CASSPQLGQKNTEAFF
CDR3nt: TGCGCCAGCAGCCCACAATTGGGGCAGAAGAACACTGAAGCTTTCTTT

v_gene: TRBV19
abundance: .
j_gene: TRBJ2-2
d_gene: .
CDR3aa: CASSIGAAGELFF
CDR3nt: TGTGCCAGTAGTATCGGGGCTGCCGGGGAGCTGTTTTTT

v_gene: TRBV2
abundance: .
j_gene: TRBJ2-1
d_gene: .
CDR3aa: CASSHLQFYNEQFF
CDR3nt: TGTGCCAGCAGCCACTTACAGTTCTACAATGAGCAGTTCTTC

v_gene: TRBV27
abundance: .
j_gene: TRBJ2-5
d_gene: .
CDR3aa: CASRSVSETQYF
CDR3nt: TGTGCCAGCAGGTCGGTTTCAGAGACCCAGTACTTC

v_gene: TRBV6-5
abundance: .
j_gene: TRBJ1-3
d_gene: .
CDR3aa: CASSYGRAGNTIYF
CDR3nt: TGTGCCAGCAGTTACGGCAGGGCGGGAAACACCATATATTTT

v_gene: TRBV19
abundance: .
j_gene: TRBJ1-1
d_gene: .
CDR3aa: CASSIHQNTEAFF
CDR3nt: TGTGCCAGTAGTATTCATCAGAACACTGAAGCTTTCTTT

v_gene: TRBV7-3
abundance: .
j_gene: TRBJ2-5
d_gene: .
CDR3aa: CASSLGLGVRETQYF
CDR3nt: TGTGCCAGCAGCTTAGGTTTGGGAGTGAGAGAGACCCAGTACTTC

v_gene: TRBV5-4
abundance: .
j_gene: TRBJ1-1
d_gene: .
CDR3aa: CASNSGYNTEAFF
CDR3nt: TGTGCCAGCAACTCAGGGTATAACACTGAAGCTTTCTTT

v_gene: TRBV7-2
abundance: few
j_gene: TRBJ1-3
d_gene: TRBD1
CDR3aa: CASSLVGGGTGSSGNTIYF
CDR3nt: TGTGCCAGCAGCTTAGTGGGGGGCGGGACAGGGAGCTCTGGAAACACCATATATTTT

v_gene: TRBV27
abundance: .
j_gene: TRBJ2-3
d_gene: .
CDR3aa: CASTTFPGLAFGTQYF
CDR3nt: TGTGCCAGCACCACGTTCCCAGGGCTAGCATTCGGTACGCAGTATTTT

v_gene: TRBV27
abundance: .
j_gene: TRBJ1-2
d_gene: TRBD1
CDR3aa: CASSTRQGARVYGYTF
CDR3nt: TGTGCCAGCAGTACCAGACAGGGGGCGCGTGTCTATGGCTACACCTTC

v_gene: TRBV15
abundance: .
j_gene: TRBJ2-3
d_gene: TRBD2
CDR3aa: CATSSLASGFTDTQYF
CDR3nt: TGTGCCACCAGCAGTTTGGCTAGCGGTTTCACAGATACGCAGTATTTT

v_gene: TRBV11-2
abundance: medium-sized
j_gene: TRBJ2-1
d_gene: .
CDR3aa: CASSFTRANEQFF
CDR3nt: TGTGCCAGCAGCTTTACCAGGGCGAATGAGCAGTTCTTC

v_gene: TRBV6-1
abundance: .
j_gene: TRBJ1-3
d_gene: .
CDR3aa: CASRAYSSSGNTIYF
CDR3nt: TGTGCCAGCAGGGCATACAGTTCCTCTGGAAACACCATATATTTT

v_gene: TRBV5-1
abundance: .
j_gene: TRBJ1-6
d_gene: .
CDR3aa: CASSLEESSYNSPLHF
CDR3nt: TGCGCCAGCAGCTTGGAGGAGAGCTCCTATAATTCACCCCTCCACTTT

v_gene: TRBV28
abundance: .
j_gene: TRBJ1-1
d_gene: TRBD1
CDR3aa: CASSLRQGRTEAFF
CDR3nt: TGTGCCAGCAGTTTGAGACAGGGTAGAACTGAAGCTTTCTTT

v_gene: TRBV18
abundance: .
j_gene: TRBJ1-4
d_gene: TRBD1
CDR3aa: CASSPTGWPLGEKLFF
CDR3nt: TGTGCCAGCTCTCCGACAGGGTGGCCGTTAGGTGAAAAACTGTTTTTT

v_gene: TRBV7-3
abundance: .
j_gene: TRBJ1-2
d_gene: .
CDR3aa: CASSFSVNYGYTF
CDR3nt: TGTGCCAGCAGCTTTTCTGTTAACTATGGCTACACCTTC

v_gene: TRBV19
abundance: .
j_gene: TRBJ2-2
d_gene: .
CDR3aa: CASSTSDSNTGELFF
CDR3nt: TGTGCCAGTAGTACTTCGGACAGTAACACCGGGGAGCTGTTTTTT

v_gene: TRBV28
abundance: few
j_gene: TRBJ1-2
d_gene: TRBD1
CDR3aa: CASSGTDYGYTF
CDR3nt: TGTGCCAGCAGTGGGACAGACTATGGCTACACCTTC

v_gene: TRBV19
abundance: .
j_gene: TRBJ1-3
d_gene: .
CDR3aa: CASSTEGITGNTIYF
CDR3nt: TGTGCCAGTAGTACCGAAGGGATCACTGGAAACACCATATATTTT

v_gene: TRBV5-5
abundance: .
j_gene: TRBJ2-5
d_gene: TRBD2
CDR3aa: CASSPGPGTSGGSLETQYF
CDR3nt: TGTGCCAGCAGCCCAGGCCCAGGGACTAGCGGGGGGAGTTTGGAGACCCAGTACTTC

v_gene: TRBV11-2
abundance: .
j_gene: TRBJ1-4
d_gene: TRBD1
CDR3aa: CASSSGQGWKLFF
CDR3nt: TGTGCCAGCAGCTCCGGACAGGGCTGGAAACTGTTTTTT

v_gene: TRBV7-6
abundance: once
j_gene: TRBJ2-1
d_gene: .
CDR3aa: CASSFGNEQFF
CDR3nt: TGTGCCAGCAGTTTTGGCAATGAGCAGTTCTTC

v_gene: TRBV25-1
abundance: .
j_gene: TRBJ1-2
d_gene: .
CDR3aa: CASAPWGANYGYTF
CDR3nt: TGTGCCAGCGCCCCTTGGGGCGCGAACTATGGCTACACCTTC

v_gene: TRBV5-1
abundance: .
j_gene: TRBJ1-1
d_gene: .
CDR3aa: CASSGKGSIGNTEAFF
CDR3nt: TGCGCCAGCAGCGGAAAGGGGTCAATAGGGAACACTGAAGCTTTCTTT

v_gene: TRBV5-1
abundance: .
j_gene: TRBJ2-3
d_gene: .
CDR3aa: CASSLDGTQYF
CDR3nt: TGCGCCAGCAGCTTGGATGGTACGCAGTATTTT

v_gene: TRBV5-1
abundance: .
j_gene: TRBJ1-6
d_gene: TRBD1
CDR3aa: CASSLAGTGSNSPLHF
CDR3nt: TGCGCCAGCAGCTTGGCGGGGACAGGGTCTAATTCACCCCTCCACTTT

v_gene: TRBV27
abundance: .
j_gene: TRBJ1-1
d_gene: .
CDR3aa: CASGSGGLNTEAFF
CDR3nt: TGTGCCAGCGGCAGCGGGGGCCTAAACACTGAAGCTTTCTTT

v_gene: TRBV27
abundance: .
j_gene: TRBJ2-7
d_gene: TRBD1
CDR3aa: CASSLGQGFYEQYF
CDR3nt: TGTGCCAGCAGTTTGGGACAGGGCTTTTACGAGCAGTACTTC